This T cell receptor (beta chain) was sequenced during a study of OX40 agonist ivuxolimab in advanced cancers. Study-level information: In this trial design, patients received ivuxolimab intravenously at 0.01 to 10 mg/kg every 2 weeks.

Assay: immunoSEQ multiplex PCR; the TCRdb copy retains only in-frame clones and omits some. This table has some 68,000 clones, 75% to 90% appearing once. This CDR3 is 14 amino acids long. Germline CDR1 reads KGHSH; CDR2 reads LQKENI. V was pared by 1 base and J by 4 bases, with 10 bases between. This TCR was sampled from an adult with an advanced solid tumor such as melanoma, head and neck, liver or kidney cancer. V usage is TRBV18 and J usage is TRBJ1-2; D is unclear. This specimen was CD4+ or CD8+ T cells sorted from blood, taken in a trial of the OX40 agonist ivuxolimab. CDR3 nucleotide sequence: TGTGCCAGCTCACCACAGGGAAGAATCTATGGCTACACCTTC. Its protein product is CASSPQGRIYGYTF.